Presented here are 28 T cell receptor beta chains from one specimen sequenced in a study of early T cells in non-severe SARS-CoV-2 infection. TCRdb redid the calling of the 5' RACE reads with MiXCR, one entry per CDR3 protein. The data hold fewer than 65,000 distinct CDR3 sequences, with roughly 9.3% observed a single time. Material for sequencing was whole blood. The receptors stem from an adult who was a healthcare worker with PCR-confirmed SARS-CoV-2 infection or an uninfected control (not recorded which).

This clonotype was seen at least ten times. This rearrangement joins TRBV5-1 to TRBJ2-7; D is unresolved. V lost 4 bases, J lost 5 bases, and 13 bases lay in between. CDR1 SGHRS and CDR2 YFSETQ come from the germline V gene. This CDR3 contains 13 residues. The CDR3 reads CASSPPSRHEQYF. The CDR3 nucleotides read TGCGCCAGCAGCCCCCCGAGTCGGCACGAGCAGTACTTC.

This clonotype turned up a few times. V usage is TRBV9 and J usage is TRBJ2-3, with 9 positions matching TRBD2. The CDR3 length is 14 residues. V shed 3 bases, J shed 3 bases, and the junction held 2 bases outside the gene matches. Germline values: CDR1 SGDLS, CDR2 YYNGEE. CDR3 DNA: TGTGCCAGCAGCGAGGGACTAGCAACAGATACGCAGTATTTT. This encodes CASSEGLATDTQYF.

This clonotype has ten or more counts. The rearrangement joins TRBV29-1 to TRBJ2-3; unclear D gene. V lost 4 bases and J lost 4, with 3 bases in between. Germline V gives CDR1 SQVTM, CDR2 ANQGSEA. The CDR3 consists of 10 residues. The CDR3 loop reads CSVGSDTQYF. Written as DNA, the CDR3 is TGCAGCGTTGGGTCAGATACGCAGTATTTT.

This clonotype was detected a few times. V usage is TRBV12-3 or TRBV12-4 and J usage is TRBJ1-6; D is undetermined. Trimming took 3 bases from V and 9 from J, leaving 12 bases between them. The CDR3 totals 14 residues. The CDR3 DNA sequence: TGTGCCAGCAGTTTTGATCGCCCGGGTTCACCCCTCCACTTT. Translating it yields CASSFDRPGSPLHF.

The gene calls are TRBV15 and TRBJ1-6; D gene uncertain. Trimming pared 1 base from V and 8 bases from J, leaving 9 bases between. The CDR3 sequence is 14 residues long. CDR1 is LNHNV and CDR2 is YYDKDF in the germline V gene (reference sequence). CDR3 residues: CATSRAGVYSPLHF. The CDR3 nucleotides read TGTGCCACCAGCAGAGCCGGGGTTTATTCACCCCTCCACTTT.

The genes are TRBV5-4 and TRBJ2-2; unclear D gene. CDR1 is SGHNT and CDR2 is YYREEE in the germline V gene (reference sequence). This CDR3 contains 15 residues. Trimming took off 1 base at V and 0 bases at J, with 7 bases between the two ends. The CDR3 region has the DNA TGTGCCAGCAGCTTGCCCAGGACGAACACCGGGGAGCTGTTTTTT. Its protein is CASSLPRTNTGELFF.

This clonotype was recorded many times. J is TRBJ2-1 and V is TRBV6-4, with D unclear. Germline CDR1 reads MRHNA; CDR2 reads SNTAGT. Deletions cut 4 bases from V and 3 bases from J, with 13 bases between. This CDR3 is 15 amino acids long. Here the CDR3 reads CASSAELTIYNEQFF. The CDR3 DNA sequence: TGTGCCAGCAGTGCCGAGTTGACGATCTACAATGAGCAGTTCTTC.

V usage is TRBV11-2 and J usage is TRBJ2-7; 10 bases agree with TRBD2. Trimming cost V 5 bases and J 7 bases; bases outside gene matches: 8. Germline V gives CDR1 SGHAT, CDR2 FQNNGV. This CDR3 contains 14 residues. The CDR3 DNA reads as TGTGCCAGCAGCCCGAGCGGGAGGGCCTTTGAGCAGTACTTC. This encodes CASSPSGRAFEQYF. Full variable domain (missing parts from reference TRBV11-2 and TRBJ2-7): EAGVAQSPRYKIIEKRQSVAFWCNPISGHATLYWYQQILGQGPKLLIQFQNNGVVDDSQLPKDRFSAERLKGVDSTLKIQPAKLEDSAVYLCASSPSGRAFEQYFGPGTRLTVT.

This clonotype showed up many times. The J gene is TRBJ2-7, the V gene TRBV4-2; the D gene could be TRBD1 or TRBD2 (6 bases each). The V end was cut by 2 bases, the J end by 5 bases, with 16 bases between. The CDR3 spans 15 residues. Per germline, CDR1 LGHNA and CDR2 YNFKEQ. The CDR3 DNA reads as TGTGCCAGCAGCCAATCGCTGGGGGGCTACGACGAGCAGTACTTC. Protein sequence: CASSQSLGGYDEQYF.

This clonotype has only a few counts. The V and J genes are TRBV19 and TRBJ1-5; D remains unclear. From germline, CDR1 is LNHDA and CDR2 SQIVND (reference sequence). The CDR3 is 14 amino acids. Trimming left V 7 bases short and J 7 bases short, with 17 bases between. The CDR3 DNA follows: TGTGCCAGTACTGAAGGACTGGCTAGGCAGCCCCAGCATTTT. Residues: CASTEGLARQPQHF.

In this sample, this clonotype turned up many times. The rearrangement joins TRBV5-4 to TRBJ2-1; 12 bases line up with TRBD2. The V and J ends lost 3 bases and 5 bases, in that order; junction bases with no gene match: 6. This CDR3 is 16 amino acids long. Germline V gene data show CDR1 as SGHNT and CDR2 as YYREEE (reference sequence). The DNA for the CDR3 is TGTGCCAGCAGCTCCTGGACTAGCGGGACTGACAATGAGCAGTTCTTC. Translating it yields CASSSWTSGTDNEQFF.

This clonotype was picked up a small number of times. The chain recombines TRBV11-3 with TRBJ2-1, with 8 bases lining up with TRBD2. V lost 2 bases and J lost 5; bases outside the gene matches: 8. Looked up from germline, CDR1 is SGHNT and CDR2 is YENEEA. The CDR3 contains 16 residues. The CDR3 sequence is CASSLRSSGRNNEQFF. The CDR3 bases are TGTGCCAGCAGCTTACGTAGCAGCGGGAGAAACAATGAGCAGTTCTTC.

This clonotype was found many times. The chain couples TRBV19 to TRBJ2-2, with 7 bases fitting TRBD2. Per germline, CDR1 LNHDA and CDR2 SQIVND (reference sequence). The V gene end was trimmed by 3 bases and the J gene end by 4 bases; junction bases not matched to a gene: 5. The CDR3 covers 15 residues. The CDR3 DNA is TGTGCCAGTAGTATCCGGCCTAGCGGCACCGGGGAGCTGTTTTTT. It encodes CASSIRPSGTGELFF.

The chain recombines TRBV5-4 with TRBJ2-7, with a weak D call TRBD1 (6 bases). This CDR3 comprises 14 residues. CDR1 is SGHNT and CDR2 is YYREEE in the germline V gene (reference sequence). The V end lost 0 bases, the J end lost 2 bases, and 9 bases lay between the germline ends. For the CDR3, the DNA is TGTGCCAGCAGCTTGGGGGGGCTGGCCTACGAGCAGTACTTC. Translated, it gives CASSLGGLAYEQYF.

This clonotype appeared a few times. The J gene is TRBJ2-5, the V gene TRBV11-3, with 15 positions matching TRBD2. Germline CDR1 and CDR2: SGHNT and YENEEA. The length of the CDR3 is 17 residues. V gave up 5 bases and J gave up 5 bases; unmatched junction bases: 9. DNA for the CDR3: TGTGCCAGCAGCCCTAGAGGGACTAGCGGGAGGAAGGAGACCCAGTACTTC. Protein: CASSPRGTSGRKETQYF.

This clonotype came up many times. V usage is TRBV12-3 or TRBV12-4 and J usage is TRBJ1-1; maybe TRBD1 (6 bases). The CDR3 loop spans 17 amino acids. Trimming took 5 bases from V and 5 from J, leaving 24 bases between them. CDR3 nucleotide sequence: TGTGCCAGCAGTCCTTCTAACCCCGGGAGGGGGGGTACTGAAGCTTTCTTT. This codes for CASSPSNPGRGGTEAFF.

The chain links TRBV5-4 to TRBJ2-3; TRBD1 or TRBD2 may be the D gene (5 bases each). The V and J ends lost 4 bases and 4 bases respectively, with 10 bases between them. The CDR3 length is 13 residues. Germline V gene data show CDR1 as SGHNT and CDR2 as YYREEE (reference sequence). In nucleotides, the CDR3 is TGTGCCAGCAGCCCCGAGGGGCCAGATACGCAGTATTTT. Translating gives CASSPEGPDTQYF.

The chain uses TRBV6-5 and TRBJ1-1, with a weak D call TRBD1 (5 bases). The CDR3 is 14 amino acids. Trimming shortened V by 5 bases and J by 0 bases, and 10 bases separated the two germline ends. In germline, CDR1 is MNHEY, CDR2 SVGAGI. DNA for the CDR3: TGTGCCAGCAGTCGGGGACGGATGAACACTGAAGCTTTCTTT. It specifies CASSRGRMNTEAFF.

V is TRBV28 and J is TRBJ2-4; D is undetermined. Germline-derived CDR1 and CDR2 are MDHEN and SYDVKM. V lost 2 bases, J lost 8 bases, and 10 bases lay in between. This CDR3 spans 13 amino acids. CDR3 sequence: CASSLGNEHIQYF. The CDR3 nucleotides are TGTGCCAGCAGTTTAGGGAACGAGCACATTCAGTACTTC. The full variable domain, its missing parts supplied by reference TRBV28 and TRBJ2-4, is DVKVTQSSRYLVKRTGEKVFLECVQDMDHENMFWYRQDPGLGLRLIYFSYDVKMKEKGDIPEGYSVSREKKERFSLILESASTNQTSMYLCASSLGNEHIQYFGAGTRLSVL.

V is TRBV27 and J is TRBJ1-2, with TRBD1 matching over 7 bases. Trimming at V came to 8 bases and at J to 3 bases, leaving 6 bases not matched to a gene. Per germline, CDR1 MNHEY and CDR2 SMNVEV (reference sequence). The CDR3 spans 13 residues. Here the CDR3 DNA reads TGTGCCAGCTCCAAGGGGGCCTACTATGGCTACACCTTC. Protein sequence: CASSKGAYYGYTF.

This clonotype occurred many times. The chain has TRBV19 and TRBJ2-6; no definite D call. This CDR3 comprises 16 residues. V lost 5 bases, J lost 0 bases, and 11 bases lay in between. Looked up from germline, CDR1 is LNHDA and CDR2 is SQIVND (reference sequence). CDR3 sequence reads: CASSPAVNSGANVLTF. The CDR3 DNA reads TGTGCCAGTAGTCCGGCGGTGAACTCTGGGGCCAACGTCCTGACTTTC.

The chain couples TRBV20-1 to TRBJ1-2, with TRBD1 matching 11 bases. Trimming removed 5 bases from V and 8 bases from J; junction bases left unmatched: 7. The CDR3 totals 13 residues. CDR1 DFQATT and CDR2 SNEGSKA come from the germline V gene (reference sequence). The CDR3 spells CSAYGQGAVGYTF. CDR3 nucleotide sequence: TGCAGTGCTTACGGACAGGGGGCGGTGGGCTACACCTTC.

This clonotype has ten or more counts. The chain is built from TRBV4-3 and TRBJ2-1, with D unresolved. The CDR3 runs 14 residues. V lost 4 bases to trimming and J lost 8 bases, with 15 bases between them. The germline V gene has CDR1 LGHNA and CDR2 YSLEER. DNA for the CDR3: TGCGCCAGCAGCCTAAACCCCAGCTTGCATGAGCAGTTCTTC. It is translated as CASSLNPSLHEQFF.

V gene TRBV20-1 combines with J gene TRBJ2-7; D may be TRBD1 (6 bases). Per the germline V gene, CDR1 is DFQATT and CDR2 is SNEGSKA (reference sequence). The CDR3 covers 16 residues. The V end was cut by 2 bases, the J end by 3 bases, with 20 bases between. The CDR3 is CSARPYDRGTLYEQYF. CDR3 sequence (DNA): TGCAGTGCTAGACCGTACGATAGGGGGACGCTCTACGAGCAGTACTTC.

This clonotype was seen at least ten times. This sequence joins TRBV6-2 or TRBV6-3 and TRBJ2-5; D is unresolved. Between the trimmed V and J ends, which lost 2 bases and 5 bases, there was a span of 9 bases. This CDR3 contains 13 residues. The germline V gene encodes CDR1 MNHEY and CDR2 SVGEGT. CDR3 sequence: CASSYGRVETQYF. The CDR3 region has the DNA TGTGCCAGCAGTTACGGCCGGGTGGAGACCCAGTACTTC.

This clonotype was detected many times. The chain recombines TRBV6-2 or TRBV6-3 with TRBJ2-1, with TRBD2 matching 11 bases. There are 16 residues in the CDR3. Germline CDR1 MNHEY, CDR2 SVGEGT. Losses at the gene ends were 5 bases for V and 7 bases for J; bases not matched to a gene: 10. The CDR3 sequence: CASSRAVASGRNEQFF. CDR3 nucleotide sequence: TGTGCCAGCAGTCGAGCCGTTGCTAGCGGGAGGAATGAGCAGTTCTTC.

This clonotype was seen many times. This chain uses TRBV28 with TRBJ2-7; a possible D gene is TRBD1 (6 bases). Germline-derived CDR1 and CDR2 are MDHEN and SYDVKM. The CDR3 covers 13 residues. Trimming cost V 5 bases and J 12 bases, with 20 bases left between them. CDR3 in DNA: TGTGCCAGCAGTCGTTTAGGGTACAGGGACCCGTACTTC. It encodes CASSRLGYRDPYF.

This chain joins TRBV2 and TRBJ2-3, with TRBD1 matching 9 bases. The V gene's germline CDR1 is SNHLY and CDR2 FYNNEI. The CDR3 is 14 residues long. Losses at the gene ends were 5 bases for V and 4 bases for J; bases not matched to a gene: 4. The DNA of the CDR3 is TGTGCCAGCAGTTGGGACAGGGCCGCAGATACGCAGTATTTT. It yields the protein CASSWDRAADTQYF.